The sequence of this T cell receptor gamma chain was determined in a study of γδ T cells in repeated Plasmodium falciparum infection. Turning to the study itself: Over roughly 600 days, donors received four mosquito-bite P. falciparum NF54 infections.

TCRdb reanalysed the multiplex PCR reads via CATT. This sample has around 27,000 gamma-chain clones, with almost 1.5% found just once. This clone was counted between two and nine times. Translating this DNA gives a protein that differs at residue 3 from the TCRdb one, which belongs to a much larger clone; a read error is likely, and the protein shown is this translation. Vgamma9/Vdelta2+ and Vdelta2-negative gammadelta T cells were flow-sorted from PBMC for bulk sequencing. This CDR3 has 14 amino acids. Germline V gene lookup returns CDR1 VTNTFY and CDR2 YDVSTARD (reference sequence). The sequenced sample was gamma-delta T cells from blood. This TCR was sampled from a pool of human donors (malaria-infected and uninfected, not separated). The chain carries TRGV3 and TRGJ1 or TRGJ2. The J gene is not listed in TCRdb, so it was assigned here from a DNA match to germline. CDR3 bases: TGTGCCATCTGGGACAGCCTTTATTATTATAAGAAACTCTTT. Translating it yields CAIWDSLYYYKKLF.